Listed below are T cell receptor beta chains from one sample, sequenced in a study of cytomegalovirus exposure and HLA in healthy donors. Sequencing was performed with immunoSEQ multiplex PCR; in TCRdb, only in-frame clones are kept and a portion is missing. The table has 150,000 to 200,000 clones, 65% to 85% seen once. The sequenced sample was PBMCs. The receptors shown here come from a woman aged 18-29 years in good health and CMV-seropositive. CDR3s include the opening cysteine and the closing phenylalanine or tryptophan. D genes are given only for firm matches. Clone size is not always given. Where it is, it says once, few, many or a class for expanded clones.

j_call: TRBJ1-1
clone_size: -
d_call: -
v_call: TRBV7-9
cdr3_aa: CASSPRAGANTEAFF
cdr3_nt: TGTGCCAGCAGCCCAAGGGCAGGGGCCAACACTGAAGCTTTCTTT

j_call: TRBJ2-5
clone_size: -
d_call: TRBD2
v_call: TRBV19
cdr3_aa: CASSMGGRETQYF
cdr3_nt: TGTGCCAGTAGTATGGGGGGGAGGGAGACCCAGTACTTC

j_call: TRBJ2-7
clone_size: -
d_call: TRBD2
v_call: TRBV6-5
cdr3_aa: CASRRTSGYEQYF
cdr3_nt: TGTGCCAGCAGGAGGACTAGCGGGTACGAGCAGTACTTC

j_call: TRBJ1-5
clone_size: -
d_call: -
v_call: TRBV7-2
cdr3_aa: CASSSYGKEPQHF
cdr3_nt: TGTGCCAGCAGCTCCTACGGGAAGGAGCCCCAGCATTTT

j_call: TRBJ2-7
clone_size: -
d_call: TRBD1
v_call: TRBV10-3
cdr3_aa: CAISRTGYGEQYF
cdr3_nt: TGTGCCATCAGCAGGACAGGGTATGGCGAGCAGTACTTC

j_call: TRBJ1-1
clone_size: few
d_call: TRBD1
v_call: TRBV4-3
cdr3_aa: CASSQDLWDRGWTEAFF
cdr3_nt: TGCGCCAGCAGCCAAGATCTGTGGGACAGGGGGTGGACTGAAGCTTTCTTT

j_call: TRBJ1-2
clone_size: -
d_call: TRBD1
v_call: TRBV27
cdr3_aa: CASTRIGTGGREGYTF
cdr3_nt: TGTGCCAGCACCCGTATCGGGACAGGGGGAAGAGAGGGCTACACCTTC

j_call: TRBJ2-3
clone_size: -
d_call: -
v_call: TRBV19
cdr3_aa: CASSSRGIETDTQYF
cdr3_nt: TGTGCCAGTAGTTCGAGGGGGATTGAGACAGATACGCAGTATTTT

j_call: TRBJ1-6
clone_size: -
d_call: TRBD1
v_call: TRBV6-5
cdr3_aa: CASSRGQGDNSPLHF
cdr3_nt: TGTGCCAGCAGCCGGGGACAGGGGGATAATTCACCCCTCCACTTT

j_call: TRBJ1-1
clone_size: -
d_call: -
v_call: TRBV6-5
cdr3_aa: CASSYSVLIATEAFF
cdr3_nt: TGTGCCAGCAGTTATTCTGTCCTCATAGCCACTGAAGCTTTCTTT

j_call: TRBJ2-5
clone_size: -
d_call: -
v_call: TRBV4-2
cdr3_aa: CASGGMAETQYF
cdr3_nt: TGTGCCAGCGGGGGGATGGCCGAGACCCAGTACTTC

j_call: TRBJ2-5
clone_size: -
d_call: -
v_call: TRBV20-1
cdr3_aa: CSGAKETQYF
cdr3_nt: TGCAGTGGGGCAAAAGAGACCCAGTACTTC

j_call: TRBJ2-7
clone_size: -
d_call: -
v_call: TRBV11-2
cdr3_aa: CASRLIGVSSYEQYF
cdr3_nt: TGTGCCAGCAGGCTTATAGGAGTATCCTCCTACGAGCAGTACTTC

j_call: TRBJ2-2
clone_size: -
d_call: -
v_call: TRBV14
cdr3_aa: CASSPAGTGELFF
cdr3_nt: TGTGCCAGCAGCCCGGCAGGGACCGGGGAGCTGTTTTTT